This T cell receptor beta chain was profiled in a study of radiotherapy plus CTLA-4 blockade in lung cancer listed by TCRdb under 2018. Background for the entire study: Objective responses were observed in 18% of enrolled patients, and disease control was achieved in around 30%.

In this study, focal radiation therapy paired with CTLA-4 blockade (ipilimumab) was tested in patients who had chemo-refractory metastatic non-small-cell lung cancer. For this clone: Its specific antigen is unknown. No conserved phenylalanine or tryptophan is present at the end of the CDR3, so a read error is the likely explanation.

Summary of the overall study and its limitations: The strongest predictors of response were reported to be early dynamic shifts in blood T cell clones along with a rise in serum interferon-beta following radiation. After treatment with radiotherapy and ipilimumab, TCR clones that originated in tumors expanded in peripheral blood.

The protocol used for the library was the immunoSEQ multiplex PCR assay. Held by TCRdb, this immuneACCESS table contains in-frame sequences only and omits some clones. Under half of the omission traces to an unresolved V gene where checked; the cause of the rest is unknown. This sample gives approximately 40,000 clones in total; roughly 85% of them show up just once. Approximately 23% of the sample lies in the top ten. The V end loses 5 bases and the J end loses 3 bases, and a stretch of 12 bases separates them. The germline V gene sets CDR1 to SGHRS and CDR2 to YFSETQ. Termini included, the CDR3 measures 13 amino acids. CDR3 DNA only is kept here, 39 bases in frame from base 1.

The specimen was peripheral blood, collected from a patient treated with radiotherapy plus ipilimumab. This chain is built from TRBV5-1 and TRBJ2-7; the D gene is unclear. This sequence originates from a human donor with non-small cell lung cancer whose response to radiotherapy plus ipilimumab could not be evaluated. The bases are TGCGCCAGCAGTCCCTACCCATACTACGAGCAGTACCTC. Its protein product is CASSPYPYYEQYL.